The rows below give T cell receptor beta chains drawn from one sample of a study of blood T cell repertoires in COVID-19. Using immunoSEQ multiplex PCR, the repertoire was profiled, and TCRdb retains in-frame clones only, with some absent. Among about 170,000 clones listed, around four fifths were seen once. The specimen was peripheral blood. The receptors derive from a woman aged 70-85 years who had recovered from COVID-19. Each CDR3 is given with its conserved first and last residue. A D gene is named only where the DNA matches it firmly. Not all rows give a size; the values are once, few, many and, for expanded clones, a class.

TRBD1,TRBJ1-2,-,TRBV3-1/TRBV3-2,TGTGCCAGCAGCCCACAGGACAGGGGGCATAGTGGCTACACCTTC,CASSPQDRGHSGYTF
-,TRBJ1-5,-,TRBV19,TGTGCCAGTACCCGGGGGGGGGCTGATCAGCCCCAGCATTTT,CASTRGGADQPQHF
-,TRBJ2-7,-,TRBV4-2,TGTGCCAGCAGCCCTGACAGGTCTGGTTACGAGCAGTACTTC,CASSPDRSGYEQYF
TRBD2,TRBJ2-1,-,TRBV24-1,TGTGCCACCAGTGATTCCCCAACTAGCGGGGGATATTACAATGAGCAGTTCTTC,CATSDSPTSGGYYNEQFF
-,TRBJ1-3,-,TRBV6-5,TGTGCCAGCAGTTACGGTGGAGCCTACTCTGGAAACACCATATATTTT,CASSYGGAYSGNTIYF
TRBD2,TRBJ2-5,-,TRBV5-4,TGTGCCAGCAGCTTGGGGGGGGGAGAGACCCAGTACTTC,CASSLGGGETQYF
-,TRBJ1-2,-,TRBV27,TGTGCCGTGGGCACGCTGGCTAACTATGGCTACACCTTC,CAVGTLANYGYTF
TRBD2,TRBJ2-7,-,TRBV5-5,TGTGCCAGCAGCTTGGGGGCGGCGGGGGGCTCCTACGAGCAGTACTTC,CASSLGAAGGSYEQYF
-,TRBJ2-7,-,TRBV28,TGTGCCAGCAGGACAACGTCAGGGGAGTACTTC,CASRTTSGEYF
TRBD1,TRBJ2-7,-,TRBV5-4,TGTGCCAGCCGCCGGGACAGATACTACGAGCAGTACTTC,CASRRDRYYEQYF
-,TRBJ1-3,-,TRBV9,TGTGCCAGCAGCGTAGGGAGGGGCAGCTCTGGAAACACCATATATTTT,CASSVGRGSSGNTIYF
-,TRBJ1-4,-,TRBV3-1/TRBV3-2,TGTGCCAGCACCACCCAGGGTGACACGGGAAAACTGTTTTTT,CASTTQGDTGKLFF
-,TRBJ1-1,-,TRBV6-6,TGTGCCAGCAGTTCGGCAGGCCCCGGCACTGAAGCTTTCTTT,CASSSAGPGTEAFF
-,TRBJ1-3,-,TRBV9,TGTGCCAGCAGCGTGGGGCCAGGGACACCCGGCTCTGGAAACACCATATATTTT,CASSVGPGTPGSGNTIYF
TRBD2,TRBJ2-3,few,TRBV5-6,TGTGCCAGCAGCGGCACTAGCGCTGATACGCAGTATTTT,CASSGTSADTQYF
TRBD1,TRBJ1-1,once,TRBV5-4,TGTGCCAGCAGCTTATACAGGAGGACAGGGAAGGACACTGAAGCTTTCTTT,CASSLYRRTGKDTEAFF
-,TRBJ1-2,-,TRBV7-9,TGTGCCAGCAGCTTCGCAGATAGCTACACCTTC,CASSFADSYTF
-,TRBJ2-3,many,TRBV3-1/TRBV3-2,TGTGCCAGCGCCCCCGGGGGTCGAGATACGCAGTATTTT,CASAPGGRDTQYF
-,TRBJ1-5,-,TRBV21-1,TGTGCCAGCAGCAAAGCGCTCAGGGGCAATCAGCCCCAGCATTTT,CASSKALRGNQPQHF
TRBD1,TRBJ2-7,once,TRBV11-2,TGTGCCAGCAACCCGGGACAGTTTCCCCACGAGCAGTACTTC,CASNPGQFPHEQYF
-,TRBJ2-7,-,TRBV25-1,TGTGCCAGCAGTGAATTTGCGGGGACCTACGAGCAGTACTTC,CASSEFAGTYEQYF
-,TRBJ2-7,few,TRBV6-2/TRBV6-3,TGTGCCAGCAGTCGCGGAGGACGGTACGAGCAGTACTTC,CASSRGGRYEQYF
-,TRBJ2-3,-,TRBV10-2,TGCGCCAGCAGTGGAACCACGGGGGGCACAGATACGCAGTATTTT,CASSGTTGGTDTQYF
TRBD2,TRBJ2-1,-,TRBV6-2/TRBV6-3,TGTGCCAGCAGCCCCCCTAGCGGGAGGGCCAGGGATGAGCAGTTCTTC,CASSPPSGRARDEQFF
-,TRBJ1-4,few,TRBV4-1,TGCGCCAGCAGCCAAGACCCGGGGGGGGGAGAAAAACTGTTTTTT,CASSQDPGGGEKLFF
-,TRBJ2-3,once,TRBV7-2,TGTGCCAGCAGCTTATGGGAGGGGGAGGCAGATACGCAGTATTTT,CASSLWEGEADTQYF
TRBD1,TRBJ2-3,-,TRBV5-4,TGTGCCAGCAGAGAGCCGGGACAGCTTTTGGATACGCAGTATTTT,CASREPGQLLDTQYF
-,TRBJ2-5,-,TRBV2,TGTGCCAGCGGGTACCTAGGGGGGACCCAGTACTTC,CASGYLGGTQYF
-,TRBJ1-1,-,TRBV7-2,TGTGCCAGCAGCTCTCGGACAGCAGAAGCTTTCTTT,CASSSRTAEAFF
-,TRBJ1-1,-,TRBV5-8,TGTGCCAGCAGCCTAACCAGGGAAACAGCTTTCTTT,CASSLTRETAFF
TRBD1,TRBJ1-5,-,TRBV2,TGTGCCAGCAACCCAGGGGGTCAGCCCCAGCATTTT,CASNPGGQPQHF
-,TRBJ2-7,-,TRBV6-5,TGTGCCAGCAGTTACTACGGGTCCGTCCCCTACGAGCAGTACTTC,CASSYYGSVPYEQYF
-,TRBJ2-4,-,TRBV27,TGTGCCAGCAGTCGAGGCCCCGGGGCCAAAAACATTCAGTACTTC,CASSRGPGAKNIQYF
TRBD2,TRBJ2-1,-,TRBV10-3,TGTGCCATCAGGCCGGGACAGGGGCTAAAAGGACTAGCGGGAGAGCAGTTCTTC,CAIRPGQGLKGLAGEQFF
TRBD2,TRBJ2-3,-,TRBV7-2,TGTGCCAGCAGCCAGACTAGCGGGGGGGCCATGGATACGCAGTATTTT,CASSQTSGGAMDTQYF
-,TRBJ1-5,-,TRBV28,TGTGCCAGCACATCCCAAGTCGGGGGGTGGAATCAGCCCCAGCATTTT,CASTSQVGGWNQPQHF
-,TRBJ2-7,-,TRBV19,TGTGCCAGTAGTATAGTGGGCCTGTCAGCCTACGAGCAGTACTTC,CASSIVGLSAYEQYF
-,TRBJ2-3,-,TRBV19,TGTGCCACCCAAGTGGCTAGCCTCTCAGATACGCAGTATTTT,CATQVASLSDTQYF
-,TRBJ1-2,-,TRBV19,TGTGCCAGTAGGGGGACAAGGGAGATGCATGGCTACACCTTC,CASRGTREMHGYTF